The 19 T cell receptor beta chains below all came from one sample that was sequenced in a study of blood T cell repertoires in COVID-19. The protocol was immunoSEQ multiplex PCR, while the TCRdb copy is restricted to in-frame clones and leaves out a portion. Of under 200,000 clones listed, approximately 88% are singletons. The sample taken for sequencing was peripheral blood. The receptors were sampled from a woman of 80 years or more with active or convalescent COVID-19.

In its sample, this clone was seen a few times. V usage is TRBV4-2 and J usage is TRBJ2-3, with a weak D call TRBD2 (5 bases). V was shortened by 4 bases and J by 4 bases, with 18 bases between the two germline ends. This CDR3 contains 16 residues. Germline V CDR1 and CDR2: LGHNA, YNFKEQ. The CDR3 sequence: CASSPRGAEGADTQYF. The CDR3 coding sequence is TGTGCCAGCAGCCCTCGGGGAGCGGAAGGTGCAGATACGCAGTATTTT.

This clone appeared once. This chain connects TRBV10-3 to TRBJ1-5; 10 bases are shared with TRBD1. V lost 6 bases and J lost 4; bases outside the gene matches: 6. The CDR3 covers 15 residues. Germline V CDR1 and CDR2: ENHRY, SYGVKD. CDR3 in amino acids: CAIRAGTGENQPQHF. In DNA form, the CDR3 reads TGTGCCATCAGGGCTGGGACAGGGGAGAATCAGCCCCAGCATTTT.

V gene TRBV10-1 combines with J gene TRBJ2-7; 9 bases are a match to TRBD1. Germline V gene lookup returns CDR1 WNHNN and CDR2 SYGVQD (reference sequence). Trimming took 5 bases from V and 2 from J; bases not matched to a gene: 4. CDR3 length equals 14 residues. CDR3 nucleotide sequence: TGCGCCAGCAGTACAGGGGGCGCCCCCTACGAGCAGTACTTC. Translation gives CASSTGGAPYEQYF.

CDR3 residues: CASRGQGLGYGYTF. Here the CDR3 DNA reads TGTGCCAGTAGGGGACAGGGCCTTGGCTATGGCTACACCTTC. The J gene is TRBJ1-2, the V gene TRBV19; TRBD1 aligns across 9 bases. V dropped 6 bases and J dropped 4; count of bases not matched to a gene: 6. Germline assignment: CDR1 LNHDA and CDR2 SQIVND (reference sequence). This CDR3 has 14 amino acids.

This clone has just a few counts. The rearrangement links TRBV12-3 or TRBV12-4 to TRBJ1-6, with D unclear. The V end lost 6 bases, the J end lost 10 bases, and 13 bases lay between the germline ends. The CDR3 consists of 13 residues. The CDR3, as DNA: TGTGCCAGCAGCACCAAACGAGGATCACCCCTCCACTTT. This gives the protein CASSTKRGSPLHF.

The CDR3 bases are TGTGCCAGCAGCTTTAATCCAGGGTACGAGCAGTACTTC. It encodes CASSFNPGYEQYF. This rearrangement joins TRBV11-3 to TRBJ2-7; D is possibly TRBD1 (5 bases). V gave up 3 bases and J gave up 4 bases, with 10 bases separating them. The germline V gene has CDR1 SGHNT and CDR2 YENEEA. This CDR3 comprises 13 residues.

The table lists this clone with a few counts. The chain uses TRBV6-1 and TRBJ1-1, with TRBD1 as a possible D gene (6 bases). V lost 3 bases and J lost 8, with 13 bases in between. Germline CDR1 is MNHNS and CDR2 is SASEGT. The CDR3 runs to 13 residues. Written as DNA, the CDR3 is TGTGCCAGCAGTGACACAGGGATGACGGAAGCTTTCTTT. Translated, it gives CASSDTGMTEAFF.

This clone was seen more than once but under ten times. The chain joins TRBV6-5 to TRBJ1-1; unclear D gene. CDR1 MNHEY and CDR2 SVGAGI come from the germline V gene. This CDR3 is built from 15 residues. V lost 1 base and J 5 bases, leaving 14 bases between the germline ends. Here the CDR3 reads CASSYLEGRGTEAFF. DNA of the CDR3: TGTGCCAGCAGTTACTTGGAGGGCCGAGGGACTGAAGCTTTCTTT.

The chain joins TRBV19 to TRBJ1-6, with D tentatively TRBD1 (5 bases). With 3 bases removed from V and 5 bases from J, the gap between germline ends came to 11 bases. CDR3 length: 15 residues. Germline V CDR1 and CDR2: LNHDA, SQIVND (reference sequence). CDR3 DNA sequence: TGTGCCAGTAGTATTCCAGGGTTGGATAATTCACCCCTCCACTTT. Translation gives CASSIPGLDNSPLHF.

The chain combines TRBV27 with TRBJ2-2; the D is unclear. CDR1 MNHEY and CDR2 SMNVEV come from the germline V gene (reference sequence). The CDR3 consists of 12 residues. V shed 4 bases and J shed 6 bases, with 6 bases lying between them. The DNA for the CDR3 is TGTGCCAGCAGTTCTCCCGCCGGGGAGCTGTTTTTT. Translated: CASSSPAGELFF.

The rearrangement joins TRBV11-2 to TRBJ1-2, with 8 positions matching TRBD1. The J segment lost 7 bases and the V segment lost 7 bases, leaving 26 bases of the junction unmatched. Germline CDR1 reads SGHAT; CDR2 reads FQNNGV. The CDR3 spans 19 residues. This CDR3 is CASNPKGTGGTGGAAGYTF. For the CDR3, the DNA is TGTGCCAGCAACCCGAAGGGGACAGGAGGCACCGGGGGAGCTGCTGGCTACACCTTC.

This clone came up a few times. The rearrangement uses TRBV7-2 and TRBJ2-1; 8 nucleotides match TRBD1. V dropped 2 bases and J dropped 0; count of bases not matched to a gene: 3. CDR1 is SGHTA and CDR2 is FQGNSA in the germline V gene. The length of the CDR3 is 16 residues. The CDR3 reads CASSLPGQGSYNEQFF. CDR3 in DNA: TGTGCCAGCAGCTTACCCGGACAGGGCTCCTACAATGAGCAGTTCTTC.

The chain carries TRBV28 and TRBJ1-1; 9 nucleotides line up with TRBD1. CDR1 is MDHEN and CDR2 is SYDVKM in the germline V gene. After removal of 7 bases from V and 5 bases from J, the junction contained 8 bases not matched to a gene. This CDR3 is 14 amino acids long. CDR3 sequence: CASNPGTGLTEAFF. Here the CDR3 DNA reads TGTGCCAGCAACCCCGGGACAGGGCTAACTGAAGCTTTCTTT.

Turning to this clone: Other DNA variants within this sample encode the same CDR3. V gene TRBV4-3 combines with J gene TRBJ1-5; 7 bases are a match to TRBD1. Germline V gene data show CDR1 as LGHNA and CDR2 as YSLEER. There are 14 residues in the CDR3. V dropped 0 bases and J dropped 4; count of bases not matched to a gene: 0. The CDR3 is CASSQETGNQPQHF. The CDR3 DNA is TGCGCCAGCAGCCAAGAGACAGGGAATCAGCCCCAGCATTTT.

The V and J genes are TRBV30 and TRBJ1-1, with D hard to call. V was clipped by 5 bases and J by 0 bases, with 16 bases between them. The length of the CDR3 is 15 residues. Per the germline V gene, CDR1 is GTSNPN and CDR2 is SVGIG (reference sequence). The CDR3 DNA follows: TGTGCCTGGCCGTTGGGAGGAGGGCTGAACACTGAAGCTTTCTTT. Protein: CAWPLGGGLNTEAFF. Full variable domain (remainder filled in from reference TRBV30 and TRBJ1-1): SQTIHQWPATLVQPVGSPLSLECTVEGTSNPNLYWYRQAAGRGLQLLFYSVGIGQISSEVPQNLSASRPQDRQFILSSKKLLLSDSGFYLCAWPLGGGLNTEAFFGQGTRLTVV.

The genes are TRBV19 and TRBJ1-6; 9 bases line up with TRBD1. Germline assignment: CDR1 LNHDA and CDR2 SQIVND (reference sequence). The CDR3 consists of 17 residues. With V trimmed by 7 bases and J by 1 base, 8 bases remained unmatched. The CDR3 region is CASTDRGVRSYNSPLHF. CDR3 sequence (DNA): TGTGCCAGTACGGACAGGGGTGTTAGGTCCTATAATTCACCCCTCCACTTT.

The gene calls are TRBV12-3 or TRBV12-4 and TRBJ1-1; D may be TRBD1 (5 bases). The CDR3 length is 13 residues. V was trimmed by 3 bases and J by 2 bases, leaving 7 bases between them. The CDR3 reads CASSFQGNTEAFF. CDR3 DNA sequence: TGTGCCAGCAGTTTCCAGGGAAACACTGAAGCTTTCTTT.

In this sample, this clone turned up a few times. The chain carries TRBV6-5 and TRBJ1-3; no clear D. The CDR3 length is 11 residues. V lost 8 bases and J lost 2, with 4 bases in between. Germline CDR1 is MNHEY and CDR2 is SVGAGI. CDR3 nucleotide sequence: TGTGCCAGCTCTACTGGAAACACCATATATTTT. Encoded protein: CASSTGNTIYF.

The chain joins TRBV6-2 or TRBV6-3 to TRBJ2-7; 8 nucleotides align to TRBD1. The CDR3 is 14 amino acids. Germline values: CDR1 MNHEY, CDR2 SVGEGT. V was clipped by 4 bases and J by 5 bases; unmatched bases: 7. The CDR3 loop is CASSSTGESNEQYF. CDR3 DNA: TGTGCCAGCAGTTCGACAGGGGAAAGCAACGAGCAGTACTTC.